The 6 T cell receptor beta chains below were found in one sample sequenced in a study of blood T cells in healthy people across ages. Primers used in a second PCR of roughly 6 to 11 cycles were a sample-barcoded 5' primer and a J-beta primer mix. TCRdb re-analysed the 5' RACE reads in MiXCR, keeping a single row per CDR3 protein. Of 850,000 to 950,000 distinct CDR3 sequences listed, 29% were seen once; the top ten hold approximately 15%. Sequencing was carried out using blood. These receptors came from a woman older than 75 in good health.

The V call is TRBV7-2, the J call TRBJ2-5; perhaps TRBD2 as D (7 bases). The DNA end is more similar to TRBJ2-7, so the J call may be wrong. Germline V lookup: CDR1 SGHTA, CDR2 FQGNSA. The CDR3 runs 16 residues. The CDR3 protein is CASSLAGRGARHEQYF. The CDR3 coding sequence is TGTGCCAGCAGCTTAGCCGGACGGGGGGCGCGACACGAGCAGTACTTC.

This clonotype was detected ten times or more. The CDR3 nucleotides read TGTGCCAGCAGTTCCGACACCATAGGGGCCTACGAGCAGTACTTC. Amino acids: CASSSDTIGAYEQYF. The chain employs TRBV28 and TRBJ2-7, with D perhaps matching TRBD1 (5 bases). This CDR3 has 15 amino acids. Germline loops: CDR1 MDHEN, CDR2 SYDVKM. Trimming pared 4 bases from V and 2 bases from J, leaving 15 bases between.

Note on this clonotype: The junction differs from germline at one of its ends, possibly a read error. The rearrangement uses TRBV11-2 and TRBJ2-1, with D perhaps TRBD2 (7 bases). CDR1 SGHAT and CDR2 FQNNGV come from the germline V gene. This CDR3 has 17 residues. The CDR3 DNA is TGTGCCGGCAGCTTAGGGATATACGACGGGGGGCCCGGTGAGCAGTTCTTC. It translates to CAGSLGIYDGGPGEQFF. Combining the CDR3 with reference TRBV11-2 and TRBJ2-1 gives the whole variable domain EAGVAQSPRYKIIEKRQSVAFWCNPISGHATLYWYQQILGQGPKLLIQFQNNGVVDDSQLPKDRFSAERLKGVDSTLKIQPAKLEDSAVYLCAGSLGIYDGGPGEQFFGPGTRLTVL.

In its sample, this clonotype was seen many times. Here the CDR3 reads CAIRARVYEQYF. CDR3 sequence (DNA): TGTGCCATCAGGGCCAGGGTTTACGAGCAGTACTTC. The chain employs TRBV10-3 and TRBJ2-7; a possible D gene is TRBD1 (5 bases). Trimming took 6 bases from V and 4 from J, leaving 10 bases between them. Germline V gene data show CDR1 as ENHRY and CDR2 as SYGVKD. The CDR3 is 12 amino acids.

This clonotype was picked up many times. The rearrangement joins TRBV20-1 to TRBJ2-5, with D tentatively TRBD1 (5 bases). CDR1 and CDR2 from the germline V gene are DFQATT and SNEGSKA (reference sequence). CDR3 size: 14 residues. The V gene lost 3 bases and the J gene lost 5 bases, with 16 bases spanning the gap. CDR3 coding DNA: TGCAGTGCTAGCACGCACAGGCACCGGGAGACCCAGTACTTC. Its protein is CSASTHRHRETQYF.

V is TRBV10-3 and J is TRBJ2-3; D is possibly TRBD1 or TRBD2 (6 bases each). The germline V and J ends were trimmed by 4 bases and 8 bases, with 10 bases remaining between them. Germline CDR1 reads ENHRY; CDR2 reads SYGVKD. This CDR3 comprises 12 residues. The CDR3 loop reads CAISGGAGTQYF. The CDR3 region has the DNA TGTGCCATCAGTGGGGGGGCGGGTACGCAGTATTTT.